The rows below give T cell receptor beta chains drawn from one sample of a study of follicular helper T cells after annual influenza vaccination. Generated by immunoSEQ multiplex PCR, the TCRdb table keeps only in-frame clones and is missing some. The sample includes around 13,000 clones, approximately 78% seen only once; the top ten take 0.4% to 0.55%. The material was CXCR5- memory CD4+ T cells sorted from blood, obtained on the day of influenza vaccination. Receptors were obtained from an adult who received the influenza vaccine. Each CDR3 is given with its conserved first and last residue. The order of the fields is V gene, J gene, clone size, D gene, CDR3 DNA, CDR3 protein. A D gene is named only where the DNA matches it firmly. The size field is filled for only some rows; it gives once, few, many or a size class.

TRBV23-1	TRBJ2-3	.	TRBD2	TGCGCCAGCAGTCGAGCGGGGGCCACCTTATCCACAGATACGCAGTATTTT	CASSRAGATLSTDTQYF
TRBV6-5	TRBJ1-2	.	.	TGTGCCAGCAGGCCGGGACCCACGGGCTACACCTTC	CASRPGPTGYTF
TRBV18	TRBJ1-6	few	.	TGTGCCAGCTCACCCGGTGGGCAGTCGCTAAATTCACCCCTCCACTTT	CASSPGGQSLNSPLHF
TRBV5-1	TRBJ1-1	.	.	TGCGCCAGCAGCTTGGTGCCAGTAGCGAACACTGAAGCTTTCTTT	CASSLVPVANTEAFF
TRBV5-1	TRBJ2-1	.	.	TGCGCCAGCAGCTCCCTGACAGGCTCCTACAATGAGCAGTTCTTC	CASSSLTGSYNEQFF
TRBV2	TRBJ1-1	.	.	TGTGCCAGCAGTGTTCAGAGACTGAACACTGAAGCTTTCTTT	CASSVQRLNTEAFF
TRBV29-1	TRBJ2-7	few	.	TGCAGCGTTGTTAGGGCGAACGAGCAGTACTTC	CSVVRANEQYF
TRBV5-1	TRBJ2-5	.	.	TGCGCCAGCAGCCCCTCAAAAGAGACCCAGTACTTC	CASSPSKETQYF
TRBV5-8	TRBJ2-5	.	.	TGTGCCAGCAGCTTTGGGACTTTGCAAGAGACCCAGTACTTC	CASSFGTLQETQYF
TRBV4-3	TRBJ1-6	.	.	TGCGCCAGCAGCCAAGGCAGGGGCTCCTATAATTCACCCCTCCACTTT	CASSQGRGSYNSPLHF
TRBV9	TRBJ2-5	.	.	TGTGCCAGCAGCGTAGATTACTCCGAGACCCAGTACTTC	CASSVDYSETQYF